This T cell receptor beta chain was recorded in a study of Ad26.COV2.S vaccination and SARS-CoV-2 variants. Study outcomes and limitations: People given the vaccine had a wider spike-specific TCR breadth than placebo recipients did.

Trimming cost V 4 bases and J 9 bases; bases outside gene matches: 9. Germline V gene lookup returns CDR1 SQVTM and CDR2 ANQGSEA. The CDR3 is 13 amino acids. Treatment indicated: roughly 18 received Ad26.COV2.S at low or high dose, single or two shots; several received placebo; per-sample allocation not given. After the first vaccine or placebo injection, samples were drawn on day 63. In regard to this clone: The antigen is undetermined.

Sequencing was performed with immunoSEQ multiplex PCR; in TCRdb, only in-frame clones are kept and a portion is missing. The sample holds fewer than 500,000 clones, roughly 87% seen once. Sample: peripheral blood, taken in a trial of Ad26.COV2.S vaccine versus placebo. The rearrangement uses TRBV29-1 and TRBJ2-3, with 8 nucleotides matching TRBD2. This receptor was taken from a person aged 18-65 years who received the Ad26.COV2.S COVID-19 vaccine or a placebo. CDR3 nucleotide sequence: TGCAGCGTTGGGCTAGCGGGCACCTTGACGCAGTATTTT. This sequence encodes CSVGLAGTLTQYF.